The 20 T cell receptor beta chains listed next were all sequenced from one sample in a study of tissue T cells after allogeneic stem cell transplantation. Data came from immunoSEQ multiplex PCR; TCRdb stores just in-frame clones and leaves some out. The sample records fewer than 9,500 clones, over 70% being singletons. Sample: skin, taken at autopsy. These receptors were taken from an older male patient with steroid-refractory graft-versus-host disease after an allogeneic stem cell transplant. Part of the T cells may come from the graft donor.

This chain connects TRBV6-5 to TRBJ2-3, with D perhaps TRBD1 (6 bases). This CDR3 region has 14 residues. The V end lost 2 bases, the J end lost 0 bases, and 6 bases lay between the germline ends. CDR1 is MNHEY, CDR2 SVGAGI, per germline. CDR3 sequence (DNA): TGTGCCAGCAGTTACGGGGGCAGCACAGATACGCAGTATTTT. Translating it yields CASSYGGSTDTQYF.

The chain links TRBV7-8 to TRBJ2-7; the D call may be TRBD1 or TRBD2 (5 bases each). This CDR3 spans 11 amino acids. The germline V gene has CDR1 SGHVS and CDR2 FQNEAQ. V was clipped by 3 bases and J by 11 bases, with 11 bases between them. CDR3 protein: CASSLGDGKYF. The CDR3 DNA sequence: TGTGCCAGCAGCTTGGGGGACGGCAAGTACTTC.

The genes are TRBV7-3 and TRBJ2-3; D not resolved. Per germline, CDR1 SGHTA and CDR2 FQGTGA. Trimming stripped 5 bases from V and 1 base from J, with 7 bases between. This CDR3 contains 13 residues. The CDR3 DNA reads TGTGCCAGCAGCCCGGACGGCACAGATACGCAGTATTTT. The encoded protein is CASSPDGTDTQYF.

The genes are TRBV10-3 and TRBJ1-1, with D unresolved. The CDR3 spans 14 residues. The germline V and J ends were trimmed by 5 bases and 3 bases, with 13 bases remaining between them. Germline CDR1 ENHRY, CDR2 SYGVKD. The CDR3 sequence: CAISRREGDTEAFF. The CDR3 nucleotides read TGTGCCATCAGTCGACGGGAGGGCGACACTGAAGCTTTCTTT.

The chain recombines TRBV11-2 with TRBJ2-2; tentatively, D is TRBD1 (5 bases). The V end lost 2 bases, the J end lost 7 bases, and 17 bases lay between the germline ends. Germline CDR1 reads SGHAT; CDR2 reads FQNNGV. This CDR3 is 16 amino acids long. CDR3 DNA sequence: TGTGCCAGCAGCTTATCGCATGCAGGGTTGGGCGGGGAGCTGTTTTTT. It is translated as CASSLSHAGLGGELFF.

V and J are TRBV11-2 and TRBJ1-6; D not certain. The CDR3 is made up of 13 amino acids. From germline, CDR1 is SGHAT and CDR2 FQNNGV. V was cut by 5 bases and J by 2 bases, with 4 bases left in between. This CDR3 is CASSPPYNSPLHF. CDR3 sequence (DNA): TGTGCCAGCAGCCCCCCCTATAATTCACCCCTCCACTTT.

The CDR3 region is CASSEGRGNTIYF. The DNA of the CDR3 is TGTGCCAGCAGCGAAGGAAGGGGAAACACCATATATTTT. This sequence joins TRBV7-9 and TRBJ1-3; no clear D. CDR1 SEHNR and CDR2 FQNEAQ come from the germline V gene (reference sequence). V was pared by 5 bases and J by 4 bases, with 9 bases between. This CDR3 spans 13 amino acids. The whole variable domain, remainder taken from reference TRBV7-9 and TRBJ1-3, is DTGVSQNPRHKITKRGQNVTFRCDPISEHNRLYWYRQTLGQGPEFLTYFQNEAQLEKSRLLSDRFSAERPKGSFSTLEIQRTEQGDSAMYLCASSEGRGNTIYFGEGSWLTVV.

The rearrangement joins TRBV7-5 to TRBJ2-5; the tabulated D call, TRBD2, remains unverified against the DNA. TRBV7-5 is reported as a pseudogene. This CDR3 region has 18 residues. The CDR3 spells CVRSKTLAGGTIRETQYF. The DNA for the CDR3 is TGTGTCAGAAGCAAGACCCTAGCGGGGGGTACCATTCGAGAGACCCAGTACTTC.

The chain is built from TRBV28 and TRBJ1-2; D is possibly TRBD1 (5 bases). The V gene lost 1 base and the J gene lost 1 base, with 7 bases spanning the gap. The germline CDR1 and CDR2 sequences are MDHEN and SYDVKM. The CDR3 is 14 residues long. CDR3 protein: CASSLSGSNYGYTF. CDR3 nucleotides: TGTGCCAGCAGTTTATCAGGGAGTAACTATGGCTACACCTTC.

This clone has a single count. This rearrangement joins TRBV6-5 to TRBJ2-7; 7 nucleotides agree with TRBD1. This CDR3 is built from 14 residues. With V trimmed by 0 bases and J by 2 bases, 1 base remained unmatched. In germline, CDR1 is MNHEY, CDR2 SVGAGI. The DNA for the CDR3 is TGTGCCAGCAGTTACTCGCAGGGGGCCTACGAGCAGTACTTC. Its protein product is CASSYSQGAYEQYF.

The CDR3: CAWSVRGWTGELFF. DNA for the CDR3: TGTGCCTGGAGTGTGAGGGGGTGGACCGGGGAGCTGTTTTTT. The chain links TRBV30 to TRBJ2-2; TRBD1 might be the D (6 bases). Looked up from germline, CDR1 is GTSNPN and CDR2 is SVGIG (reference sequence). V was trimmed by 0 bases and J by 5 bases, leaving 10 bases between them. CDR3 size: 14 residues.

V usage is TRBV7-6 and J usage is TRBJ2-7; no clear D. CDR3 length: 11 residues. Deletions cut 5 bases from V and 3 bases from J, with 5 bases between. Germline V gives CDR1 SGHVS, CDR2 FNYEAQ. Here the CDR3 reads CASSADYEQYF. As DNA, the CDR3 is TGTGCCAGCAGCGCGGACTACGAGCAGTACTTC.

V is TRBV5-5 and J is TRBJ2-3; D uncertain. V was cut by 2 bases and J by 0 bases, with 7 bases left in between. The CDR3 is 14 residues long. Germline values: CDR1 SGHKS, CDR2 YYEKEE (reference sequence). The CDR3 here is CASSFVPSTDTQYF. CDR3 in DNA: TGTGCCAGCAGCTTTGTTCCTAGCACAGATACGCAGTATTTT.

J is TRBJ1-1 and V is TRBV9, with unresolved D. V dropped 0 bases and J dropped 1 base, with 13 bases sitting between them. CDR1 SGDLS and CDR2 YYNGEE come from the germline V gene. This CDR3 comprises 16 residues. The CDR3 is CASSVGVQAQNTEAFF. The CDR3 region has the DNA TGTGCCAGCAGCGTAGGCGTCCAGGCCCAGAACACTGAAGCTTTCTTT.

The chain combines TRBV6-2 or TRBV6-3 with TRBJ1-1; D is perhaps TRBD1 (6 bases). This CDR3 is built from 12 residues. V gave up 5 bases and J gave up 8 bases, with 12 bases separating them. Germline-derived CDR1 and CDR2 are MNHEY and SVGEGT. This CDR3 is CASSKTGTEAFF. Written as DNA, the CDR3 is TGTGCCAGCAGTAAAACAGGGACCGAAGCTTTCTTT.

The rearrangement links TRBV11-2 to TRBJ2-1; D may match TRBD1 or TRBD2 (5 bases each). V was clipped by 0 bases and J by 1 base, with 13 bases between them. This CDR3 comprises 17 residues. Germline CDR1 SGHAT, CDR2 FQNNGV. CDR3: CASSLDQWGSSYNEQFF. In DNA, the CDR3 is TGTGCCAGCAGCTTAGATCAGTGGGGGTCTTCCTACAATGAGCAGTTCTTC.

This chain uses TRBV5-1 with TRBJ2-6; no firm D call. V was cut by 2 bases and J by 1 base, with 10 bases left in between. Germline V lookup: CDR1 SGHRS, CDR2 YFSETQ. The CDR3 runs to 16 residues. CDR3 nucleotides: TGCGCCAGCAGCTTAAACACAGAGTCTGGGGCCAACGTCCTGACTTTC. Protein sequence: CASSLNTESGANVLTF.

V and J are TRBV7-9 and TRBJ1-1; D not resolved. The CDR3 consists of 16 residues. V lost 4 bases and J lost 1, with 16 bases in between. Germline CDR1 SEHNR, CDR2 FQNEAQ (reference sequence). The CDR3: CASSSSLGFSNTEAFF. The CDR3 bases are TGTGCCAGCAGCTCTAGTCTTGGCTTTTCGAACACTGAAGCTTTCTTT.

V and J are TRBV30 and TRBJ1-2; possible D gene TRBD1, 6 bases. CDR3 length equals 12 residues. V lost 2 bases to trimming and J lost 8 bases, with 12 bases between them. Looked up from germline, CDR1 is GTSNPN and CDR2 is SVGIG (reference sequence). DNA of the CDR3: TGTGCCTGGAGTCGACAGGCGGGAGGCTACACCTTC. Amino acid sequence: CAWSRQAGGYTF.

The rearrangement uses TRBV4-2 and TRBJ2-2, with a possible D match to TRBD1 (5 bases). Germline loops: CDR1 LGHNA, CDR2 YNFKEQ. CDR3 length equals 14 residues. V dropped 4 bases and J dropped 7 bases, with 13 bases sitting between them. Here the CDR3 DNA reads TGTGCCAGCAGCCCCCTGGTCCAGGGCGGGGAGCTGTTTTTT. Translating gives CASSPLVQGGELFF.